This passage covers 6 T cell receptor beta chains from one sample sequenced in a study of shared clonotypes between healthy human individuals. This table comes from immunoSEQ multiplex PCR, and its TCRdb copy is limited to in-frame clones, with some not included. The table lists approximately 2,000,000 clones, roughly 90% of them singletons. Sequencing input: naive CD4+ T cells from PBMCs. Documented subset: CD45RA+ positively selected. These receptors were obtained from a man aged 18 to 29 in good health. Some clones in this sample may be carry-over from other donors' samples.

In regard to this clone: Other DNA sequences in this specimen translate into the identical CDR3. The chain has TRBV28 and TRBJ1-5, with 7 bases fitting TRBD1. The germline V gene has CDR1 MDHEN and CDR2 SYDVKM. The CDR3 spans 14 residues. V dropped 4 bases and J dropped 5; count of bases not matched to a gene: 5. CDR3 amino acids: CASSSRTGYQPQHF. The CDR3 bases are TGTGCCAGCAGTTCCAGGACAGGTTATCAGCCCCAGCATTTT.

The chain links TRBV7-2 to TRBJ2-2; TRBD2 aligns across 7 bases. Germline lookup yields CDR1 SGHTA and CDR2 FQGNSA. Trimming cost V 4 bases and J 6 bases; bases outside gene matches: 5. This CDR3 has 14 residues. The CDR3 loop is CASSSIAGAGELFF. DNA for the CDR3: TGTGCCAGCAGCTCTATAGCGGGCGCCGGGGAGCTGTTTTTT. Supplemented by reference TRBV7-2 and TRBJ2-2, the full variable domain reads GAGVSQSPSNKVTEKGKDVELRCDPISGHTALYWYRQSLGQGLEFLIYFQGNSAPDKSGLPSDRFSAERTGGSVSTLTIQRTQQEDSAVYLCASSSIAGAGELFFGEGSRLTVL.

The chain combines TRBV10-1 with TRBJ2-1; 14 bases match TRBD2. This CDR3 comprises 16 residues. Germline trimming cut 0 bases from V and 9 bases from J; bases unmatched to any gene: 4. Germline assignment: CDR1 WNHNN and CDR2 SYGVQD (reference sequence). The CDR3 DNA reads as TGCGCCAGCAGTGAGTCGACTAGCGGGAGGGGAGGTGAGCAGTTCTTC. This encodes CASSESTSGRGGEQFF.

This chain uses TRBV5-1 with TRBJ2-7; TRBD1 matches 8 bases. In germline, CDR1 is SGHRS, CDR2 YFSETQ. The J segment lost 4 bases and the V segment lost 8 bases, leaving 8 bases of the junction unmatched. CDR3 length: 13 amino acids. This chain's CDR3 is CASRQGSTYEQYF. The CDR3 DNA follows: TGCGCCAGTAGACAGGGGTCTACGTACGAGCAGTACTTC.

The V gene is TRBV18, the J gene TRBJ1-1; 12 nucleotides align to TRBD1. Per germline, CDR1 KGHSH and CDR2 LQKENI. Trimming cost V 6 bases and J 4 bases; bases outside gene matches: 12. CDR3 length: 17 amino acids. CDR3 loop: CASSPYGTGGSLTEAFF. CDR3 DNA: TGTGCCAGCTCCCCTTATGGGACAGGGGGCTCCCTCACTGAAGCTTTCTTT.

The V and J genes are TRBV28 and TRBJ1-4, with no clear D. Germline CDR1 reads MDHEN; CDR2 reads SYDVKM. This CDR3 has 15 amino acids. Trimming removed 7 bases at V and 4 bases at J, with 16 bases between. The CDR3 is CASTSAGRYNEKLFF. In DNA, the CDR3 is TGTGCCAGCACTTCGGCGGGCAGGTATAATGAAAAACTGTTTTTT.